Listed here are 21 T cell receptor beta chains from one sample, sequenced in a study of CD8+ T cells in alopecia areata. It was cDNA, reverse transcribed from extracted RNA, that served as the sequencing template. Assay: immunoSEQ multiplex PCR; the TCRdb copy retains only in-frame clones and omits some. This sample carries about 110,000 clones, none of them present only once. Sequences were obtained from lesional skin. The receptors shown here come from a C3H/HeJ mouse with alopecia areata. This strain has MHC haplotype H2-k.

This clone was counted only a few times. Each gene name is a mouse one. The observed sequence ends 4 residues before the CDR3 terminus, with the missing tail filled in from the germline J gene. The rearrangement joins TRBV12-1 to TRBJ2-1; 11 bases fit TRBD2. CDR1 SGHSN and CDR2 HYEKVE come from the germline V gene. V was pared by 3 bases and J by 3 bases, with 3 bases of the junction left unmatched. CDR3 length: 15 residues. CDR3 loop: CASSAGTGGYAEQFF. The part of the CDR3 DNA that was read is TGTGCCAGCTCTGCTGGGACTGGGGGCTATGCT.

As concerns this clone: Gene names denote mouse genes. The read falls 4 residues short of the CDR3 end, and the missing part is taken from the germline J gene. The chain couples TRBV13-2 to TRBJ1-1, with D uncertain. The germline V gene has CDR1 NNHNN and CDR2 SYGAGS (reference sequence). V gave up 2 bases and J gave up 3 bases, with 8 bases separating them. The CDR3 has 13 amino acids. The CDR3 sequence: CASGEDGDTEVFF. The part of the CDR3 DNA that was read is TGTGCCAGCGGTGAGGATGGGGACACA.

This clone was seen at least ten times. Genes here carry mouse names. The CDR3 DNA, read in part, is TGTGCTAGCAGTAGAGGACAACTCTAT. Its protein is CASSRGQLY. The CDR3 reads in full as CASSRGQLYEQYF. V is TRBV17 and J is TRBJ2-7, with unresolved D. The DNA ends 4 residues before the CDR3 does, and the rest of the CDR3 is filled in from the germline J gene. The CDR3 consists of 13 residues. V gave up 1 base and J gave up 3 bases, with 7 bases separating them. Per the germline V gene, CDR1 is MNHDT and CDR2 is YYDKIL.

This clone has a handful of counts. Mouse gene names and germline throughout. The CDR3 is cut off 4 residues early in the read; its end comes from the germline J gene. The chain joins TRBV13-2 to TRBJ2-1; 11 bases are a match to TRBD2. The CDR3 has 19 residues. V shed 2 bases, J shed 0 bases, and the junction held 10 bases outside the gene matches. CDR1 and CDR2 from the germline V gene are NNHNN and SYGAGS (reference sequence). The DNA read from the CDR3 is TGTGCCAGCGGTGACCCCGGGACTGGGGGACTCGATAACTATGCT. The encoded protein is CASGDPGTGGLDNYA. The entire CDR3 reads CASGDPGTGGLDNYAEQFF.

This clone has just a few counts. The TCRdb protein fails to match the DNA translation at residue 15; the protein reported here was translated from the DNA. The genes and germline here are from mouse. The observed sequence ends 3 residues before the CDR3 terminus, with the missing tail filled in from the germline J gene. This chain connects TRBV1 to TRBJ1-6; 7 bases line up with TRBD1. TRBJ1-6 is treated as an ORF (open reading frame) with a function not yet certain. Losses at the gene ends were 0 bases for V and 0 bases for J; bases not matched to a gene: 5. The CDR3 is made up of 18 amino acids. Germline CDR1 is NSQYPW and CDR2 is LRSPGD (reference sequence). The CDR3 spells CTCSAEPGGISYNSPLYF. Partial CDR3 DNA: TGCACCTGCAGTGCAGAACCAGGGGGAATTTCCTATAATTCGCCC.

As concerns this clone: TCRdb's protein sequence differs at residue 11 from the translated DNA; the protein presented here follows the DNA. The listed genes are named as in mouse. The sequenced fragment ends 3 residues before the CDR3 boundary, so the rest is inferred from the germline J gene. The V gene is TRBV19, the J gene TRBJ1-6, with 7 bases matching TRBD1. TRBJ1-6 is labeled an ORF, and its function is uncertain. The germline CDR1 and CDR2 sequences are FNHDT and SITEND (reference sequence). V was pared by 2 bases and J by 7 bases, with 3 bases of the junction left unmatched. The CDR3 totals 14 residues. The sequenced CDR3 bases are TGTGCCAGCAGTATCGACAGGGCAAATTCGCCC. Translated: CASSIDRANSP. In full, the CDR3 is CASSIDRANSPLYF.

This clone was counted between two and nine times. Germline and genes here are mouse. Sequencing ends 4 residues short of the CDR3 end; the germline J gene provides the rest. The V gene is TRBV13-1, the J gene TRBJ2-7; 9 positions match TRBD2. CDR3 length: 14 residues. Germline CDR1 reads NSHNY; CDR2 reads SYGAGN. The CDR3 here is CASSAAGGGYEQYF. The CDR3 bases that were read are TGTGCCAGCAGTGCCGCTGGGGGGGGTTAT.

Comment on this clone: The listed genes are named as in mouse. The CDR3 loop is CASSDGQGNTLYF. The CDR3 bases that were read are TGTGCCAGCAGTGACGGACAGGGAAAC. V usage is TRBV13-3 and J usage is TRBJ2-4, with 8 bases identical to TRBD1. The CDR3 end falls 4 residues outside the read, so it is completed with the germline J gene. CDR3 length: 13 residues. Germline CDR1 NNHDY, CDR2 SYVADS.

As to this clone: The gene names given are mouse names. The read terminates 4 residues ahead of where the CDR3 ends, so the germline J gene completes it. This chain connects TRBV12-2 to TRBJ2-1; TRBD2 aligns across 8 bases. This CDR3 has 15 residues. Losses at the gene ends were 1 base for V and 1 base for J; bases not matched to a gene: 2. Germline CDR1 reads SGHLS; CDR2 reads HYDKME. The CDR3 DNA, read in part, is TGTGCCAGCTCTCTGGCTGGGGGGAACTATGCT. This translates into CASSLAGGNYA. The full CDR3 sequence reads CASSLAGGNYAEQFF.

Comment on this clone: Here the gene names and germline are mouse. The sequenced fragment ends 4 residues before the CDR3 boundary, so the rest is inferred from the germline J gene. J is TRBJ2-5 and V is TRBV14; 8 nucleotides line up with TRBD1. The CDR3 contains 13 residues. Germline V gene data show CDR1 as SGHDT and CDR2 as FRDEAV. The part of the CDR3 DNA that was read is TGTGCCAGCAGACGGACAGGGAGGGAC. Translated: CASRRTGRD. The full-length CDR3 reads as CASRRTGRDTQYF.

This clone was detected a few times. Gene names and germline refer to mouse. The observed sequence ends 4 residues before the CDR3 terminus, with the missing tail filled in from the germline J gene. The genes are TRBV13-1 and TRBJ1-2, with D possibly TRBD1 on 5 matching bases. Trimming cost V 4 bases and J 0 bases, with 10 bases left between them. CDR3 size: 14 residues. The germline gives CDR1 NSHNY, CDR2 SYGAGN. The CDR3 protein is CASSPRGANSDYTF. The sequenced part of the CDR3 DNA is TGTGCCAGCAGTCCTCGGGGGGCAAACTCC.

With regard to this clone: Mouse names are used for the genes. The read halts 4 residues ahead of the CDR3 end, with the missing end drawn from the germline J gene. The chain joins TRBV1 to TRBJ1-4; TRBD1 is a possible D gene (5 bases). There are 15 residues in the CDR3. The germline V gene encodes CDR1 NSQYPW and CDR2 LRSPGD (reference sequence). This chain's CDR3 is CTCSAEVRAPERLFF. The CDR3 DNA, read in part, is TGCACCTGCAGTGCAGAAGTCAGGGCCCCCGAA.

This clone was counted only a few times. Germline and genes here are mouse. CDR3 sequence: CASGDALFNQDTQYF. CDR3 bases read: TGTGCCAGCGGTGATGCCCTGTTTAACCAAGAC. The rearrangement joins TRBV13-2 to TRBJ2-5; the D is unclear. Read sequence stops 4 residues before the CDR3 end, and the germline J gene provides the missing end. The ends were cut back, 0 bases at V and 0 bases at J, with 8 bases in the middle. Germline V lookup: CDR1 NNHNN, CDR2 SYGAGS (reference sequence). The CDR3 length is 15 residues.

This clone appeared a few times. Germline and genes: mouse. With the read ending 4 residues before the CDR3 end, the germline J gene is used to fill in that end. The chain links TRBV1 to TRBJ2-4; 8 nucleotides agree with TRBD1. Trimming cost V 2 bases and J 0 bases; bases outside gene matches: 7. CDR1 NSQYPW and CDR2 LRSPGD come from the germline V gene (reference sequence). The CDR3 spans 17 residues. CDR3 DNA (partial): TGCACCTGCAGTGCACAGGGGGCGAGTAAGAGTCAAAAC. It is translated as CTCSAQGASKSQN. The entire CDR3 protein is CTCSAQGASKSQNTLYF.

On this clone itself: Mouse gene names apply. The sequenced fragment ends 4 residues before the CDR3 boundary, so the rest is inferred from the germline J gene. The genes are TRBV13-2 and TRBJ2-3; 9 positions match TRBD1. With V trimmed by 6 bases and J by 0 bases, 8 bases remained unmatched. The CDR3 spans 16 residues. Germline lookup yields CDR1 NNHNN and CDR2 SYGAGS (reference sequence). The CDR3 protein is CASAPGTGSSAETLYF. Partial CDR3 DNA: TGTGCCAGCGCTCCCGGGACAGGGTCTAGTGCAGAA.

The sample holds a few counts of this clone. The genes and germline here are from mouse. The CDR3 goes on 4 residues after the read ends, and that part is filled in from the germline J gene. This chain connects TRBV13-1 to TRBJ2-2; 8 bases line up with TRBD2. This CDR3 has 16 residues. V lost 1 base, J lost 4 bases, and 6 bases stayed unmatched. Germline values: CDR1 NSHNY, CDR2 SYGAGN. The sequenced part of the CDR3 DNA is TGTGCCAGCAGTGATTCGGGGGGGCGCAGCACCGGG. Translating gives CASSDSGGRSTG. The complete CDR3 sequence is CASSDSGGRSTGQLYF.

Regarding this clone: Genes and germline are mouse. The read comes to an end 4 residues before the CDR3 does, leaving the germline J gene to fill in the end. J is TRBJ2-5 and V is TRBV13-3, with 11 bases fitting TRBD1. The length of the CDR3 is 15 residues. After removal of 6 bases from V and 0 bases from J, the junction contained 3 bases not matched to a gene. Germline V CDR1 and CDR2: NNHDY, SYVADS. CDR3 DNA, as far as it was read: TGTGCCAGCAAGGGGACAGGGGGTAACCAAGAC. Its protein product is CASKGTGGNQD. The full CDR3 protein is CASKGTGGNQDTQYF.

Concerning this clone: Gene names and germline match the mouse. The CDR3 end is not reached by the read, which stops 4 residues before it; the germline J gene fills it in. The genes are TRBV1 and TRBJ2-7, with 8 nucleotides matching TRBD1. V was pared by 3 bases and J by 3 bases, with 4 bases of the junction left unmatched. The germline V gene has CDR1 NSQYPW and CDR2 LRSPGD (reference sequence). The CDR3 consists of 14 residues. The DNA read from the CDR3 is TGCACCTGCAGTGCGGGACAGGAAAACTAT. Translated: CTCSAGQENY. Given in full, the CDR3 is CTCSAGQENYEQYF. Filled out from reference TRBV1 and TRBJ2-7, the complete variable domain reads VTLLEQNPRWRLVPRGQAVNLRCILKNSQYPWMSWYQQDLQKQLQWLFTLRSPGDKEVKSLPGADYLATRVTDTELRLQVANMSQGRTLYCTCSAGQENYEQYFGPGTRLTVL.

On this clone itself: Mouse names are used for the genes. The CDR3 sequence is CASSEFRENSDYTF. Incomplete CDR3 DNA: TGTGCCAGCAGTGAGTTCAGGGAGAACTCC. The chain joins TRBV13-1 to TRBJ1-2, with D tentatively TRBD1 (5 bases). With the read ending 4 residues before the CDR3 end, the germline J gene is used to fill in that end. The CDR3 is made up of 14 amino acids. V dropped 2 bases and J dropped 2 bases, with 10 bases sitting between them. Germline CDR1 is NSHNY and CDR2 is SYGAGN.

There are a few counts of this clone. Here the gene names and germline are mouse. The read ends 4 residues early relative to the CDR3; the germline J gene fills the gap. The chain is built from TRBV19 and TRBJ2-1; tentative D call: TRBD1 (6 bases). There are 14 residues in the CDR3. The V gene lost 10 bases and the J gene lost 4 bases, with 18 bases spanning the gap. Per the germline V gene, CDR1 is FNHDT and CDR2 is SITEND (reference sequence). The CDR3 loop is CACTLRDKYAEQFF. Incomplete CDR3 DNA: TGTGCCTGCACCCTCCGGGACAAATATGCT.

This clone has more than one count but fewer than ten. Gene names follow the mouse nomenclature. The CDR3 goes on 4 residues after the read ends, and that part is filled in from the germline J gene. The chain couples TRBV13-3 to TRBJ2-5; perhaps TRBD2 as D (7 bases). The CDR3 has 14 amino acids. The germline gives CDR1 NNHDY, CDR2 SYVADS. The CDR3 bases that were read are TGTGCCAGCAGAAGGGGGGGAGGTGGAGAC. This encodes CASRRGGGGD. In full, the CDR3 is CASRRGGGGDTQYF.